This TCR beta chain was identified in a study of T-cell reconstitution after alpha-beta-depleted transplantation in children. Study-level results: Reportedly, alpha-beta T cells present about two months post-transplant originated from several hundred expanded clones of graft origin.

This clonotype has ten or more counts. Its cognate antigen is unknown. The length of the CDR3 is 15 residues. Germline assignment: CDR1 LNHNV and CDR2 YYDKDF (reference sequence). Germline trimming cut 5 bases from V and 4 bases from J; bases unmatched to any gene: 6. Unique molecular identifiers were used to barcode this TCRbeta library. TCRdb analysed the PCR reads with MiXCR anew, one entry per CDR3 protein. The sample lists roughly 280,000 distinct CDR3 sequences, approximately 10% seen once, with around 22% in the top ten. This clonotype was sampled from a male patient aged 2-15 years who had a stem cell transplant for chronic granulomatous disease, so the T cells may come from the graft donor. The starting material was peripheral blood, obtained 180 days after TCRalphabeta/CD19-depleted stem cell transplant. The chain combines TRBV15 with TRBJ2-7; TRBD2 aligns across 12 bases. The CDR3 region is CATSFRLAGVYEQYF. In DNA, the CDR3 is TGTGCCACCAGCTTCCGACTAGCGGGAGTTTACGAGCAGTACTTC.